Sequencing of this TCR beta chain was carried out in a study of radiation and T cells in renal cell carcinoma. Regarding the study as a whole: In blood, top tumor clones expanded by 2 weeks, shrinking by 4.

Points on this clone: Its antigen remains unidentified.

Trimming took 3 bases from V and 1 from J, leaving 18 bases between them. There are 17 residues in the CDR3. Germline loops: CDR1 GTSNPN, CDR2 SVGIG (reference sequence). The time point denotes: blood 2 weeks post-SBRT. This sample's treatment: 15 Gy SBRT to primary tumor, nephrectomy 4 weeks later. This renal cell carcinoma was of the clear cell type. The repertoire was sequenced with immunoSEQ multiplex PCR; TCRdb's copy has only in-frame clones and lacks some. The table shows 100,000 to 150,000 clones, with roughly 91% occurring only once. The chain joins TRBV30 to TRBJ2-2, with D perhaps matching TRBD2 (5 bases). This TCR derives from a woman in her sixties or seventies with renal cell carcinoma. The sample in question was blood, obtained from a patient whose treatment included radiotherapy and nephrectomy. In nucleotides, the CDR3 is TGTGCCTGGAGCTCCTGGGTAGCGAAACTGAACACCGGGGAGCTGTTTTTT. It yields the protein CAWSSWVAKLNTGELFF.